This is a list of T cell receptor beta chains from one sample in a study of T cells in Graves' hyperthyroidism and ophthalmopathy. TCRdb reanalysed the multiplex PCR reads using MiXCR and keeps one entry per CDR3 protein. Among about 600,000 distinct CDR3 sequences listed, about 16% were seen once. The sequenced sample consisted of blood. These receptors all stem from a woman in her forties with Graves' ophthalmopathy. The CDR3 runs from the conserved cysteine through the conserved F or W. A D gene is named only where the DNA matches it firmly. Where a row states a size, it is once, few, many or the class of an expanded clone; other rows omit it.

V	D	size	J	DNA	CDR3
TRBV24-1	.	.	TRBJ1-5	TGTGCCACCGCGGGCGTACTGGGAGCATCAGTCAATCAGCCCCAGCATTTT	CATAGVLGASVNQPQHF
TRBV3-1	TRBD1	many	TRBJ1-1	TGTGCCAGCAGCCAGGGGACAGGCCTGGGAGCTTTCTTT	CASSQGTGLGAFF
TRBV6-5	TRBD1	.	TRBJ1-6	TGTGCCAGCAGTTCTTATTCACAGGGGGCCCCCCGACCCCTCCACTTT	CASSSYSQGAPRPLHF
TRBV11-2	.	medium-sized	TRBJ2-5	TGTGCCAGCAGCTTAGGAGAGACCCAGTACTTC	CASSLGETQYF
TRBV12-3/TRBV12-4	TRBD2	many	TRBJ2-7	TGTGCCAGCAGTTTAGGGGCTAGCGGGAGTCCCTACGAGCAGTACTTC	CASSLGASGSPYEQYF
TRBV5-1	.	many	TRBJ2-7	TGCGCCAGCAGCCCTGACCCGGATAGCTACGAGCAGTACTTC	CASSPDPDSYEQYF
TRBV7-2	.	many	TRBJ2-2	TGTGCCAGCAGCTTTCCGGGCCCCGGGGAGCTGTTTTTT	CASSFPGPGELFF
TRBV4-1	.	many	TRBJ2-7	TGCGCCAGCAGCCGACTTCAGGAGTACGAGCAGTACTTC	CASSRLQEYEQYF
TRBV28	.	many	TRBJ1-1	TGTGCCAGCAGTCTATACACTGAAGCTTTCTTT	CASSLYTEAFF
TRBV11-2	.	many	TRBJ1-5	TGTGCCAGCAGTTCCAGGGGTGACCAGCCCCAGCATTTT	CASSSRGDQPQHF
TRBV20-1	TRBD2	few	TRBJ2-3	TGCAGTGCTAGCTTCGGACTAGCGGGGGGCGCAGATACGCAGTATTTT	CSASFGLAGGADTQYF
TRBV5-5	.	.	TRBJ1-3	TGTGCCAGCAGCTTGGAGGCATTCACCTACGGAAACACCATATATTTT	CASSLEAFTYGNTIYF
TRBV20-1	.	many	TRBJ2-5	TGCAGTGCTAGAGATAGCACTGAGACCCAGTACTTC	CSARDSTETQYF
TRBV6-1	.	.	TRBJ2-5	TGTGCCAGCAGCATGGGAGGTCCCCAAGAGACCCAGTACTTC	CASSMGGPQETQYF
TRBV7-9	TRBD2	many	TRBJ2-3	TGTGCCAGCGGGGAGCGGGGGACTAGCACAGATACGCAGTATTTT	CASGERGTSTDTQYF
TRBV9	.	many	TRBJ1-2	TGTGCCAGCAGCGGTCCGGGGGCGCAAGGCTACACCTTC	CASSGPGAQGYTF
TRBV7-3	.	many	TRBJ2-1	TGTGCCAGCAGCTTAAGGTCCGGGGATGGCAATGAGCAGTTCTTC	CASSLRSGDGNEQFF
TRBV6-1	.	many	TRBJ1-1	TGTGCCAGCAGTTTCCAAGAGAGAAACACTGAAGCTTTCTTT	CASSFQERNTEAFF
TRBV6-1	TRBD1	many	TRBJ2-7	TGTGCCAGCAGAGCCGGGACAGGGCCCTCCGAGCAGTACTTC	CASRAGTGPSEQYF
TRBV30	.	few	TRBJ2-3	TGTGCCTGGAGTGTAAATCAAGGGGGGCGCACAGATACGCAGTATTTT	CAWSVNQGGRTDTQYF
TRBV29-1	.	.	TRBJ2-7	TGCAGCGTTGAGGCAGGGTGGGGGGACGAGCAGTACTTC	CSVEAGWGDEQYF
TRBV24-1	TRBD1	once	TRBJ2-1	TGTGCCACCAGTGATCCCCGGACAGGACGTGGGGAGCAGTTCTTC	CATSDPRTGRGEQFF
TRBV7-9	TRBD1	few	TRBJ2-1	TGTGCCAGCAGCTGGGGACAGCAGGGGAATGAGCAGTTCTTC	CASSWGQQGNEQFF
TRBV11-2	.	many	TRBJ1-2	TGTGCCAGCAGCTTACGGGCAGAATCTGGCTACACCTTC	CASSLRAESGYTF
TRBV19	TRBD1	few	TRBJ1-5	TGTGCCAGTACTCAAGGGACAGGGTATCAGCCCCAGCATTTT	CASTQGTGYQPQHF
TRBV15	.	.	TRBJ2-1	TGTGCCACCGGCAGATCCGGACTATCGAGCTCCTACAATGAGCAGTTCTTC	CATGRSGLSSSYNEQFF
TRBV28	TRBD1	.	TRBJ1-2	TGTGCCACCCAAACAGGGGGGTCAGGCTACACCTTC	CATQTGGSGYTF
TRBV11-2	.	many	TRBJ2-3	TGTGCCAGCAGCTTTTCCGATGGCAACACAGATACGCAGTATTTT	CASSFSDGNTDTQYF
TRBV7-9	TRBD2	.	TRBJ2-1	TGTGCCAGCAGCTTAGAGGCCTTTCTAGCGGAGCGACGCCCGGGCCGGGAGCAGTTCTTC	CASSLEAFLAERRPGREQFF
TRBV2	.	many	TRBJ1-1	TGTGCCAGCGGTCCCCCCTCCACTGAAGCTTTCTTT	CASGPPSTEAFF
TRBV28	TRBD2	few	TRBJ2-7	TGTGTCAGCGGAGAGCGGGGACTAGCTTACTACTACGAGCAGTACTTC	CVSGERGLAYYYEQYF
TRBV6-1	.	many	TRBJ2-3	TGTGCCAGCGTCCCTGGACTGAACACAGATACGCAGTATTTT	CASVPGLNTDTQYF
TRBV27	.	few	TRBJ2-5	TGTGCCAGCCGGCCAGGGGCATTTCAAGAGACCCAGTACTTC	CASRPGAFQETQYF